This record covers a single TCR beta chain. What it binds is not known. This PCR relied on a set of 60 Vbeta primers and 13 Jbeta primers. Assay used: immunoSEQ multiplex PCR; TCRdb lists only in-frame clones, some missing. The table lists about 180,000 clones, around four fifths of them singletons, with roughly 1.3% in the top ten. These data belong to a study of cytomegalovirus exposure and HLA in healthy donors. Overall study findings and caveats: In a later analysis, an Asian-associated ancestry cluster reportedly showed fewer N-insertions than the 666-donor mean. Most subjects had HLA-A and HLA-B alleles reportedly predicted accurately by TCR beta sequences. HLA alleles showed associations with 15,000 to 20,000 TCR beta sequences in a later analysis, at a 0.05 false discovery rate. An observed cluster of highly shared sequence variants was recorded as a likely sequencing artifact.

Trimming shortened V by 4 bases and J by 1 base, and 9 bases separated the two germline ends. From germline, CDR1 is MNHNS and CDR2 SASEGT. There are 14 residues in the CDR3. The V and J genes are TRBV6-1 and TRBJ2-3; tentatively, D is TRBD1 (6 bases). The receptor was derived from a man in his thirties or forties in good health and CMV-seronegative. Sequencing was done on a sample of PBMCs. CDR3 in DNA: TGTGCCAGCAGTGGACGACAGGGCACAGATACGCAGTATTTT. Its protein is CASSGRQGTDTQYF.